The 14 T cell receptor beta chains given below trace back to one sample, sequenced in a study of PD-L1 blockade in urothelial cancer. TCRdb's table, derived via immunoSEQ multiplex PCR, lists solely in-frame clones and lacks some. The data show roughly 63,000 clones, with more than 80% seen just once and around 5.7% held by the top ten. Time point specified: pretreatment peripheral blood. This sample comprised PBMCs, obtained around atezolizumab (anti-PD-L1) treatment. The receptors shown here come from a man in his 70s with urothelial cancer.

The rearrangement uses TRBV12-5 and TRBJ2-1; 12 bases align to TRBD2. Trimming took 3 bases from V and 7 from J; bases not matched to a gene: 4. Germline CDR1 is LGHNT and CDR2 is FRNRAP. The CDR3 spans 15 residues. As DNA, the CDR3 is TGTGCTAGTGGTTTCCCTAGCGGGGGGGCTAATGAGCAGTTCTTC. This codes for CASGFPSGGANEQFF.

The CDR3 loop is CAISESGGTAPLHF. The CDR3 DNA sequence: TGTGCCATCAGTGAGTCAGGGGGAACGGCACCCCTCCACTTT. This rearrangement joins TRBV10-3 to TRBJ1-6, with D perhaps TRBD1 (6 bases). Trimming left V 0 bases short and J 11 bases short, with 11 bases between. Germline CDR1 ENHRY, CDR2 SYGVKD. The CDR3 extends over 14 amino acids.

The chain is built from TRBV2 and TRBJ2-7; 9 bases map to TRBD2. The CDR3 contains 14 residues. V shed 5 bases, J shed 2 bases, and the junction held 4 bases outside the gene matches. CDR1 and CDR2 (germline): SNHLY, FYNNEI. The CDR3 DNA reads as TGTGCCAGCAGTAGCGGGAGGCGCACCTACGAGCAGTACTTC. Its translation is CASSSGRRTYEQYF.

The V gene is TRBV1, the J gene TRBJ1-1; TRBD1 was called by the table and not checked on the DNA. TRBV1 is a pseudogene. This CDR3 has 16 amino acids. CDR3 sequence (DNA): TGCACCAGCAGCCAAGAAAGTGAGGGGGCAGGGACTGAAGCTTTCTTT. Amino acids: CTSSQESEGAGTEAFF.

The J gene is TRBJ2-5, the V gene TRBV29-1; D remains unclear. CDR1 is SQVTM, CDR2 ANQGSEA, per germline. The CDR3 is 13 amino acids. Trimming left V 5 bases short and J 4 bases short, with 14 bases between. CDR3 in amino acids: CSVQYGGGETQYF. The CDR3 DNA is TGCAGCGTTCAGTACGGCGGCGGAGAGACCCAGTACTTC.

The chain joins TRBV5-8 to TRBJ2-7, with TRBD2 identical over 15 bases. CDR3 size: 15 residues. The germline gives CDR1 SGHTS, CDR2 YDEGEE. The V and J ends lost 3 bases and 6 bases, in that order; junction bases with no gene match: 4. The CDR3, as DNA: TGTGCCAGCAGCTGGACTAGCGGGAGGGTTCGCGAGCAGTACTTC. Encoded protein: CASSWTSGRVREQYF.

The chain has TRBV11-2 and TRBJ1-3, with D perhaps TRBD1 (6 bases). The CDR3 spans 15 residues. V lost 1 base, J lost 2 bases, and 9 bases lay in between. The germline V gene has CDR1 SGHAT and CDR2 FQNNGV. CDR3 sequence reads: CASSLAGVAGNTIYF. The CDR3 region has the DNA TGTGCCAGCAGCTTAGCAGGGGTAGCTGGAAACACCATATATTTT. Combining the CDR3 with reference TRBV11-2 and TRBJ1-3 gives the whole variable domain EAGVAQSPRYKIIEKRQSVAFWCNPISGHATLYWYQQILGQGPKLLIQFQNNGVVDDSQLPKDRFSAERLKGVDSTLKIQPAKLEDSAVYLCASSLAGVAGNTIYFGEGSWLTVV.

The chain uses TRBV5-1 and TRBJ2-3; D is ambiguous. V lost 4 bases, J lost 0 bases, and 18 bases lay in between. The germline CDR1 and CDR2 sequences are SGHRS and YFSETQ. The CDR3 extends over 17 amino acids. The CDR3 sequence is CASSTPRTVSSTDTQYF. In nucleotides, the CDR3 is TGCGCCAGCAGCACACCCCGAACAGTGTCCAGCACAGATACGCAGTATTTT.

V gene TRBV5-1 combines with J gene TRBJ2-5; no clear D gene. The CDR3 runs to 14 residues. The V and J ends lost 0 bases and 1 base respectively, with 7 bases between them. Germline assignment: CDR1 SGHRS and CDR2 YFSETQ. CDR3 in amino acids: CASSLGVLQETQYF. Written as DNA, the CDR3 is TGCGCCAGCAGCTTGGGAGTCCTCCAAGAGACCCAGTACTTC.

The chain links TRBV7-9 to TRBJ2-5; 8 bases agree with TRBD2. Germline-derived CDR1 and CDR2 are SEHNR and FQNEAQ (reference sequence). The J segment lost 9 bases and the V segment lost 4 bases, leaving 10 bases of the junction unmatched. This CDR3 has 14 residues. For the CDR3, the DNA is TGTGCCAGCAGCTCCACCGCGGGAGGTTGGGCCCAGTACTTC. Its translation is CASSSTAGGWAQYF.

The table lists this clone with a count of one. The chain uses TRBV30 and TRBJ2-7, with TRBD1 matching over 9 bases. Per the germline V gene, CDR1 is GTSNPN and CDR2 is SVGIG (reference sequence). The J segment lost 5 bases and the V segment lost 5 bases, leaving 16 bases of the junction unmatched. CDR3 size: 16 residues. The CDR3 bases are TGTGCCTGGGGCGAAAAGCCGGGACAGGGACGGCACGAGCAGTACTTC. Translating it yields CAWGEKPGQGRHEQYF. The full variable domain, in which reference TRBV30 and TRBJ2-7 provide the parts outside the CDR3, is SQTIHQWPATLVQPVGSPLSLECTVEGTSNPNLYWYRQAAGRGLQLLFYSVGIGQISSEVPQNLSASRPQDRQFILSSKKLLLSDSGFYLCAWGEKPGQGRHEQYFGPGTRLTVT.

The chain couples TRBV5-4 to TRBJ1-2; 9 bases agree with TRBD1. V lost 2 bases and J lost 7; bases outside the gene matches: 6. The CDR3 runs 14 residues. From germline, CDR1 is SGHNT and CDR2 YYREEE (reference sequence). CDR3 nucleotides: TGTGCCAGCAGCTTTGGGGGACAGGGTCTTGGCTACACCTTC. It yields the protein CASSFGGQGLGYTF.

The CDR3 bases are TGTGCCAGCAACGTGTACAGGGGGCAAGAGACCCAGTACTTC. Translating it yields CASNVYRGQETQYF. V gene TRBV6-1 combines with J gene TRBJ2-5, with 8 nucleotides matching TRBD1. J gave up 2 bases and V 7 bases, and 6 bases lay outside the gene matches. In germline, CDR1 is MNHNS, CDR2 SASEGT. This CDR3 is 14 amino acids long.

The chain has TRBV27 and TRBJ2-5, with D possibly TRBD1 on 6 matching bases. Germline-derived CDR1 and CDR2 are MNHEY and SMNVEV (reference sequence). The V end lost 8 bases, the J end lost 4 bases, and 11 bases lay between the germline ends. The CDR3 has 12 amino acids. The CDR3 protein is CASVGRGETQYF. The DNA for the CDR3 is TGTGCCAGCGTTGGCAGGGGAGAGACCCAGTACTTC.